This T cell receptor beta chain was profiled in a study of CD8+ T cells in alopecia areata. Study outcomes and limitations: Scalp sample data also include resident alphabeta T cells from normal skin.

Sequencing templates came from extracted RNA that was reverse transcribed into cDNA. The assay was immunoSEQ multiplex PCR, and TCRdb's table has in-frame clones only and misses some. The data show roughly 23,000 clones, approximately 52% seen once. In regard to this clone: Antigen unknown. The germline gene is not matched at one end of the junction; a read error may be the cause. The identical CDR3 is also encoded by other nucleotide sequences in the sample.

The germline V gene has CDR1 MNHEY and CDR2 SVGAGI. This CDR3 has 14 residues. Individuals with alopecia areata gave both lesional scalp punch biopsies and peripheral blood for collection. This receptor was taken from a human donor with alopecia areata. V and J are TRBV6-5 and TRBJ1-1, with 7 positions matching TRBD1. The sequenced sample consisted of NKG2D-high CD8+ T cells sorted from blood. CDR3 in amino acids: CASSYSQGDTEAFF. In DNA, the CDR3 is TGTGCCAGCAGTTACAGTCAGGGGGACACTGAGGCTTTCTTT.